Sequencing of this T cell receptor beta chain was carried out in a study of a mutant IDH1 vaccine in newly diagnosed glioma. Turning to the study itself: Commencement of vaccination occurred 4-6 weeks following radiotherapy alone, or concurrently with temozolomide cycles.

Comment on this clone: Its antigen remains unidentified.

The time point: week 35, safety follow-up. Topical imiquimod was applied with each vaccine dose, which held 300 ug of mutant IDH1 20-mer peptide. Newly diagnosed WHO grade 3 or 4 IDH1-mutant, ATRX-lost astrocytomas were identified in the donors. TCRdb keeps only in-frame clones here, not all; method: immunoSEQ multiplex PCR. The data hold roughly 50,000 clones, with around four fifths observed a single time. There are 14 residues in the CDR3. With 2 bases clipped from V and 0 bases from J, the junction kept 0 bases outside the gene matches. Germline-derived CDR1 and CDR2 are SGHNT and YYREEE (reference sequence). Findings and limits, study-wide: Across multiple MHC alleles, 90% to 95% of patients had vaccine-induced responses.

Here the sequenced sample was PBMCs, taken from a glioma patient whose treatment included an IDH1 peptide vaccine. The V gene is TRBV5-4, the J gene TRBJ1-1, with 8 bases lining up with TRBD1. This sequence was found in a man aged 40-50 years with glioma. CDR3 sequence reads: CASSLQGVNTEAFF. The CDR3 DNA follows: TGTGCCAGCAGCTTACAGGGGGTGAACACTGAAGCTTTCTTT. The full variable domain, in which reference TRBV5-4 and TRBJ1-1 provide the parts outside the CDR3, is ETGVTQSPTHLIKTRGQQVTLRCSSQSGHNTVSWYQQALGQGPQFIFQYYREEENGRGNFPPRFSGLQFPNYSSELNVNALELDDSALYLCASSLQGVNTEAFFGQGTRLTVV.